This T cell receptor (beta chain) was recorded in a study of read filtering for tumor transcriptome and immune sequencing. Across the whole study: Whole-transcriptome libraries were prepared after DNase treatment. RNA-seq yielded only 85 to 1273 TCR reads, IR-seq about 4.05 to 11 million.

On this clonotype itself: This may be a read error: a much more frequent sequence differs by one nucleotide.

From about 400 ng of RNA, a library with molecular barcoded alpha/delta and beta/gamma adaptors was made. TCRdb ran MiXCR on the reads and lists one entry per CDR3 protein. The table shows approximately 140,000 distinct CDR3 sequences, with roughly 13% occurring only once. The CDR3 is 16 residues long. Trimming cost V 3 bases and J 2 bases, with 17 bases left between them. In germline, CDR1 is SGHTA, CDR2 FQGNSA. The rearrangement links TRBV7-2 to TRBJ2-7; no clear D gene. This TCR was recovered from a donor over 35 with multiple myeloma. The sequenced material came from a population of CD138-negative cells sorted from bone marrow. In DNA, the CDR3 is TGTGCCAGCAGCTTCCCCTTAAGCAGGCCAACCTACGAGCAGTACTTC. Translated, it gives CASSFPLSRPTYEQYF.